This TCR beta chain was profiled in a study of siplizumab effects on memory and regulatory T cells. Sequenced by immunoSEQ multiplex PCR; TCRdb stores in-frame clones only, minus some. In the table there are just under 85,000 clones, around 90% of which are singletons. As to this clone: Its antigen is not identified.

Whole-study results and caveats: Controls showed an average of around 25% Treg-derived mappable alloreactive CD4+ clones, while siplizumab showed around 70%.

Trimming took off 7 bases at V and 0 bases at J, with 12 bases between the two ends. Germline V gene data show CDR1 as MDHEN and CDR2 as SYDVKM. The CDR3 has 14 amino acids. This TCR derives from a human donor in good health. The sequencing sample was made of Tregs sorted from blood. The V gene is TRBV28, the J gene TRBJ1-1; D call uncertain. The CDR3 DNA reads TGTGCCAGCAACCGCGGGCTAATGAACACTGAAGCTTTCTTT. Translation: CASNRGLMNTEAFF.